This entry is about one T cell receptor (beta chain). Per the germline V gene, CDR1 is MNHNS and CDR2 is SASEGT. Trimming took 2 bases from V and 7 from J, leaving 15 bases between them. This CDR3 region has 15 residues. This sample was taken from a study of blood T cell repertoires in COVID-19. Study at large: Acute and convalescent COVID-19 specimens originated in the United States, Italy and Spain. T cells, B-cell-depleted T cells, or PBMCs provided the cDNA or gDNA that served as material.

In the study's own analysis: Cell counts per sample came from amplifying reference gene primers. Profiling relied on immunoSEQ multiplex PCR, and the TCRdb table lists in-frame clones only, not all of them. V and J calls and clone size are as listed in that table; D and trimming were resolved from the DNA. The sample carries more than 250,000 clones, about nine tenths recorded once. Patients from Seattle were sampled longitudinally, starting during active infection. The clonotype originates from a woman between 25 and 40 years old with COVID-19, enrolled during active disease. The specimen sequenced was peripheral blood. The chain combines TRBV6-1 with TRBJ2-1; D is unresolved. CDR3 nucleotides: TGTGCCAGCAGTGAATGGGCCGTGGGTTGGAATGAGCAGTTCTTC. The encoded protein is CASSEWAVGWNEQFF.